These T cell receptor beta chains were read from a single sample in a study of molecular identifiers for immune sequencing clone quantification. Each CDR3 protein gets one entry after TCRdb re-called the PCR reads with MiXCR. The sample records roughly 93,000 distinct CDR3 sequences, roughly 19% being singletons. Sequencing was performed on naive CD8+ T cells from blood, with Jurkat cell RNA spiked in. The receptors were sampled from a human donor in good health. Some libraries in this study had Jurkat cell RNA spiked in. Both conserved end residues are part of each CDR3. D genes are given only for firm matches. Only part of the rows carry a size: once, few, many, or a class if the clone is expanded.

clone size	J gene	D gene	V gene	CDR3 protein	CDR3 DNA
many	TRBJ2-1	TRBD1	TRBV12-3/TRBV12-4	CASSTGGEYNEQFF	TGTGCCAGCAGTACAGGGGGCGAGTACAATGAGCAGTTCTTC
many	TRBJ2-7	-	TRBV7-8	CASSFGSGTPPEYEQYF	TGTGCCAGCAGCTTCGGTAGTGGGACACCGCCTGAGTACGAGCAGTACTTC
many	TRBJ2-3	TRBD1	TRBV11-2	CASSSRQGDTQYF	TGTGCCAGCAGCTCCCGACAGGGAGATACGCAGTATTTT
many	TRBJ2-7	TRBD1	TRBV4-3	CASSQDRQGGYEQYF	TGCGCCAGCAGCCAAGATCGACAGGGTGGGTACGAGCAGTACTTC
many	TRBJ1-1	-	TRBV29-1	CSVAGALDTEAFF	TGCAGCGTTGCGGGGGCGCTAGACACTGAAGCTTTCTTT
many	TRBJ1-1	TRBD1	TRBV4-1	CASSQGQGHTEAFF	TGCGCCAGCAGCCAAGGACAGGGGCACACTGAAGCTTTCTTT
many	TRBJ2-5	-	TRBV9	CASSVEGRLQETQYF	TGTGCCAGCAGCGTAGAAGGCCGGCTACAAGAGACCCAGTACTTC
few	TRBJ2-1	TRBD2	TRBV27	CASSGRLAVKYNEQFF	TGTGCCAGCAGCGGAAGACTAGCGGTAAAATACAATGAGCAGTTCTTC
many	TRBJ2-7	TRBD1	TRBV27	CASTLTGVTLYEQYF	TGTGCCAGCACCCTTACAGGGGTGACCCTCTACGAGCAGTACTTC
few	TRBJ1-5	-	TRBV4-3	CASSQDGTRYSNQPQHF	TGCGCCAGCAGCCAAGATGGTACAAGATATAGCAATCAGCCCCAGCATTTT
many	TRBJ2-1	TRBD2	TRBV4-1	CASSPSGGDYSYNEQFF	TGCGCCAGCAGCCCTAGCGGGGGGGACTATTCCTACAATGAGCAGTTCTTC
many	TRBJ1-4	-	TRBV7-2	CASSSLRTGEKLFF	TGTGCCAGCAGCTCGCTAAGGACGGGGGAAAAACTGTTTTTT
-	TRBJ2-1	-	TRBV7-6	CASSLGAHNEQFF	TGTGCCAGCAGCCTAGGGGCGCACAATGAGCAGTTCTTC
many	TRBJ2-5	-	TRBV27	CASSHLQETQYF	TGTGCCAGCAGTCACCTCCAAGAGACCCAGTACTTC
-	TRBJ1-5	-	TRBV24-1	CATQDSDTYSNQPQHF	TGTGCCACACAGGACTCTGACACTTATAGCAATCAGCCCCAGCATTTT
many	TRBJ1-1	TRBD1	TRBV20-1	CSARDTGATEAFF	TGCAGTGCTAGAGATACAGGGGCGACTGAAGCTTTCTTT
many	TRBJ2-1	TRBD1	TRBV7-9	CASSHPLPPPGQKVNEQFF	TGTGCCAGCAGCCACCCCCTTCCTCCTCCGGGACAGAAGGTCAATGAGCAGTTCTTC
many	TRBJ2-1	TRBD2	TRBV18	CASSPSGGDYNEQFF	TGTGCCAGCTCACCATCGGGAGGGGACTACAATGAGCAGTTCTTC
-	TRBJ2-5	-	TRBV14	CAGSQYQETQCF	TGTGCCGGCAGCCAATACCAAGAGACCCAGTGCTTC
many	TRBJ1-2	-	TRBV7-9	CASSLGLEQNYGYTF	TGTGCCAGCAGCTTGGGCTTGGAGCAAAACTATGGCTACACCTTC
many	TRBJ2-3	-	TRBV11-1	CASSLGAVITDTQYF	TGTGCCAGCAGCTTGGGCGCCGTTATTACAGATACGCAGTATTTT
many	TRBJ2-7	TRBD2	TRBV11-2	CASSLAPRTSYEQYF	TGTGCCAGCAGCTTAGCTCCCAGGACTAGCTACGAGCAGTACTTC
many	TRBJ2-4	-	TRBV30	CAWSVHEDAGKNIQYF	TGTGCCTGGAGTGTACATGAGGACGCTGGCAAAAACATTCAGTACTTC
many	TRBJ2-7	-	TRBV20-1	CSARDLVTEQYF	TGCAGTGCTAGAGATTTAGTCACCGAGCAGTACTTC
many	TRBJ1-4	-	TRBV4-3	CASSQDGGTATNEKLFF	TGCGCCAGCAGCCAAGATGGCGGGACTGCAACTAATGAAAAACTGTTTTTT
many	TRBJ2-3	-	TRBV6-5	CASSYSGGVIDTQYF	TGTGCCAGCAGTTACTCCGGGGGAGTAATAGATACGCAGTATTTT
many	TRBJ2-2	-	TRBV7-7	CASSLAPKGGAGELFF	TGTGCCAGCAGCTTAGCTCCCAAAGGGGGTGCCGGGGAGCTGTTTTTT
-	TRBJ2-3	-	TRBV5-6	CASSLATGVTDTQYF	TGTGCCAGCAGCTTGGCAACGGGCGTAACAGATACGCAGTATTTT
-	TRBJ2-2	-	TRBV21-1	CASKTEMNTGELFF	TGTGCCAGCAAAACAGAGATGAACACCGGGGAGCTGTTTTTT
many	TRBJ2-1	TRBD1	TRBV12-3/TRBV12-4	CASRRTGATYNEQFF	TGTGCCAGCAGACGGACAGGGGCCACCTACAATGAGCAGTTCTTC
many	TRBJ1-4	-	TRBV5-1	CASSSDSWSATNEKLFF	TGCGCCAGCAGCTCGGACAGTTGGTCCGCAACTAATGAAAAACTGTTTTTT
-	TRBJ2-5	TRBD2	TRBV11-2	CASSFELAGFQETQYF	TGTGCCAGCAGCTTTGAACTAGCGGGTTTCCAAGAGACCCAGTACTTC
many	TRBJ2-1	TRBD1	TRBV5-6	CASSVGTGYEQFF	TGTGCCAGCAGCGTGGGGACAGGCTATGAGCAGTTCTTC